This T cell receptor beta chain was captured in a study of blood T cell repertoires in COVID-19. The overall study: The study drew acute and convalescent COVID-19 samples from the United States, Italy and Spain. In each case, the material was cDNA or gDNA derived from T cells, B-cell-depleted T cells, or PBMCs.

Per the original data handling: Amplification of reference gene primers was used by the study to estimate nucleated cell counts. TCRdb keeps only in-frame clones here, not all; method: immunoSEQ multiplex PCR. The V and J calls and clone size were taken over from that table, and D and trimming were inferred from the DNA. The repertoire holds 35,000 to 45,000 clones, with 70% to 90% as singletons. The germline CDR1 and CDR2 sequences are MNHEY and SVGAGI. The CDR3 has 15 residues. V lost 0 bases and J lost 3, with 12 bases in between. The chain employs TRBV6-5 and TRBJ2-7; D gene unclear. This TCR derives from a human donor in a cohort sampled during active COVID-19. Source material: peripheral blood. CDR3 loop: CASSYSAAGDYEQYF. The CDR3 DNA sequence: TGTGCCAGCAGTTACTCCGCTGCAGGTGACTACGAGCAGTACTTC.